The 5 T cell receptor beta chains presented below share a single source sample, sequenced in a study of T cells in Graves' hyperthyroidism and ophthalmopathy. Researchers amplified the TCR beta CDR3 regions from RNA transcripts. Carried out on the TCR CDR3, a first-round RT-PCR used the HTBI primer set. TCRdb called the multiplex PCR reads again in MiXCR, with one record for every CDR3 protein. The table lists about 640,000 distinct CDR3 sequences, less than 25% of them singletons. The sequencing sample was made of blood. The receptors were sampled from a man under 40 with Graves' ophthalmopathy.

This clonotype was counted only a few times. The genes are TRBV3-1 and TRBJ1-1; 7 bases match TRBD1. Germline V gene lookup returns CDR1 LGHDT and CDR2 YNNKEL (reference sequence). This CDR3 contains 13 residues. J lost 4 bases, V lost 7 bases, and 6 bases had no gene match. The CDR3 DNA reads TGTGCCAGCATCAGACAGGGATCCACTGAAGCTTTCTTT. This gives the protein CASIRQGSTEAFF.

The sample holds many counts of this clonotype. The chain links TRBV11-2 to TRBJ2-1, with D possibly matching TRBD2 (6 bases). V was pared by 5 bases and J by 12 bases, with 11 bases between. The CDR3 consists of 11 residues. The germline gives CDR1 SGHAT, CDR2 FQNNGV. Here the CDR3 reads CASSRDWGQFF. The CDR3 nucleotides are TGTGCCAGCAGCCGGGACTGGGGGCAGTTCTTC.

This clonotype has only a few counts. This rearrangement joins TRBV5-1 to TRBJ1-1; 7 nucleotides line up with TRBD1. V lost 4 bases and J lost 4; bases outside the gene matches: 4. The germline CDR1 and CDR2 sequences are SGHRS and YFSETQ. The CDR3 is 13 residues long. The CDR3 DNA follows: TGCGCCAGCAGCACGGGACAGCCCACTGAAGCTTTCTTT. This encodes CASSTGQPTEAFF.

This chain joins TRBV5-1 and TRBJ2-5, with D perhaps matching TRBD1 (6 bases). Germline lookup yields CDR1 SGHRS and CDR2 YFSETQ. V was shortened by 5 bases and J by 7 bases, with 18 bases between the two germline ends. This CDR3 has 14 amino acids. In DNA form, the CDR3 reads TGCGCCAGCAGTTTGATTGGGGGCCCCAGGACCCAGTACTTC. Amino acid sequence: CASSLIGGPRTQYF.

This clonotype was recorded at least ten times. The chain recombines TRBV28 with TRBJ1-1; unclear D gene. CDR1 is MDHEN and CDR2 is SYDVKM in the germline V gene. V dropped 3 bases and J dropped 4 bases, with 9 bases sitting between them. CDR3 length: 13 amino acids. The CDR3 region is CASSLKRSTEAFF. The CDR3 coding sequence is TGTGCCAGCAGTTTGAAACGGAGCACTGAAGCTTTCTTT.